A single sample is the source of the 24 T cell receptor beta chains below, sequenced in a study of blood T cell repertoires in COVID-19. The table came from immunoSEQ multiplex PCR; TCRdb's copy has only in-frame clones and leaves some out. The sample records around 300,000 clones, roughly nine tenths being singletons. The sample taken for sequencing was peripheral blood. The receptor source for this set is a woman aged 40 to 55 who had recovered from COVID-19.

CDR3 nucleotide sequence: TGTGCCTGGAGCAGGCAGAATAATGAAAAACTGTTTTTT. This encodes CAWSRQNNEKLFF. The V call is TRBV30, the J call TRBJ1-4; D call uncertain. The V gene lost 3 bases and the J gene lost 4 bases, with 9 bases spanning the gap. Germline V gene lookup returns CDR1 GTSNPN and CDR2 SVGIG (reference sequence). The CDR3 contains 13 residues.

The V gene is TRBV30, the J gene TRBJ2-3, with D maybe TRBD2 (7 bases). V shed 0 bases and J shed 4 bases, with 11 bases lying between them. The CDR3 spans 14 residues. Per the germline V gene, CDR1 is GTSNPN and CDR2 is SVGIG (reference sequence). In nucleotides, the CDR3 is TGTGCCTGGAGTGTACAGGGAGGGTCAGATACGCAGTATTTT. Its translation: CAWSVQGGSDTQYF.

This clone was seen only once. CDR3 in DNA: TGTGCCAGCAGCTTAATGGGCGGGAGCTCCTACGAGCAGTACTTC. Protein sequence: CASSLMGGSSYEQYF. The chain employs TRBV7-3 and TRBJ2-7; 7 bases are a match to TRBD2. Germline V gene sequence: CDR1 SGHTA, CDR2 FQGTGA. The CDR3 is 15 amino acids. The trim removed 1 base at V and 0 bases at J, leaving 3 bases unmatched.

The chain uses TRBV13 and TRBJ1-5; possibly TRBD1 for D (6 bases). The V gene's germline CDR1 is PRHDT and CDR2 FYEKMQ (reference sequence). This CDR3 contains 17 residues. Trimming cost V 0 bases and J 6 bases, with 18 bases left between them. CDR3 sequence: CASSLGFGRGPPQPQHF. CDR3 nucleotide sequence: TGTGCCAGCAGCTTAGGGTTCGGGCGGGGGCCCCCTCAGCCCCAGCATTTT.

The chain is built from TRBV19 and TRBJ2-3; 9 positions agree with TRBD1. CDR1 LNHDA and CDR2 SQIVND come from the germline V gene (reference sequence). Germline trimming cut 2 bases from V and 1 base from J; bases unmatched to any gene: 13. The CDR3 runs to 19 residues. The CDR3 coding sequence is TGTGCCAGTAGTATACGGGGACAGGGATCAAGTATAGGCACAGATACGCAGTATTTT. Translating gives CASSIRGQGSSIGTDTQYF.

The chain employs TRBV29-1 and TRBJ2-1, with D possibly being TRBD2 (5 bases). The CDR3 is 14 amino acids. Germline values: CDR1 SQVTM, CDR2 ANQGSEA. CDR3 region: CSWAEVSSYNEQFF. CDR3 DNA sequence: TGCAGTTGGGCGGAGGTTAGCTCCTACAATGAGCAGTTCTTC.

The V gene is TRBV7-2, the J gene TRBJ2-7, with D tentatively TRBD1 (6 bases). The V and J ends lost 3 bases and 2 bases respectively, with 11 bases between them. CDR3 length: 14 amino acids. Looked up from germline, CDR1 is SGHTA and CDR2 is FQGNSA. The CDR3, as DNA: TGTGCCAGCAGCTTTCCCGACAGGCCCTACGAGCAGTACTTC. Translation gives CASSFPDRPYEQYF. The full variable domain, its missing parts supplied by reference TRBV7-2 and TRBJ2-7, is GAGVSQSPSNKVTEKGKDVELRCDPISGHTALYWYRQSLGQGLEFLIYFQGNSAPDKSGLPSDRFSAERTGGSVSTLTIQRTQQEDSAVYLCASSFPDRPYEQYFGPGTRLTVT.

This chain connects TRBV29-1 to TRBJ2-7; TRBD2 aligns across 9 bases. Germline loops: CDR1 SQVTM, CDR2 ANQGSEA. With 5 bases clipped from V and 2 bases from J, the junction kept 10 bases outside the gene matches. CDR3 length: 15 amino acids. The CDR3 nucleotides are TGCAGCGTTCTCGGACTAGCGACCCCGCCCTACGAGCAGTACTTC. Its translation: CSVLGLATPPYEQYF.

V usage is TRBV11-1 and J usage is TRBJ2-3; 7 nucleotides agree with TRBD1. The CDR3 is 16 residues long. The germline gives CDR1 SGHAT, CDR2 FQDESV (reference sequence). Trimming took 0 bases from V and 3 from J; bases not matched to a gene: 6. The CDR3 DNA reads as TGTGCCAGCAGCTTAGCGGGGACAGCCTATACAGATACGCAGTATTTT. Its protein is CASSLAGTAYTDTQYF.

This clone appeared once. The V gene is TRBV7-3, the J gene TRBJ2-2; 8 bases map to TRBD1. From germline, CDR1 is SGHTA and CDR2 FQGTGA. V lost 5 bases and J lost 4; bases outside the gene matches: 12. The CDR3 sequence is 17 residues long. The CDR3 region is CASSAHMQGAGTGELFF. Written as DNA, the CDR3 is TGTGCCAGCAGCGCACACATGCAGGGGGCGGGCACCGGGGAGCTGTTTTTT.

The chain is built from TRBV7-9 and TRBJ2-7; D is ambiguous. V lost 1 base and J 2 bases, leaving 3 bases between the germline ends. Germline assignment: CDR1 SEHNR and CDR2 FQNEAQ (reference sequence). The CDR3 totals 12 residues. The CDR3 DNA follows: TGTGCCAGCAGCTTAGTCGCCTACGAGCAGTACTTC. Translation: CASSLVAYEQYF. Combining the CDR3 with reference TRBV7-9 and TRBJ2-7 gives the whole variable domain DTGVSQNPRHKITKRGQNVTFRCDPISEHNRLYWYRQTLGQGPEFLTYFQNEAQLEKSRLLSDRFSAERPKGSFSTLEIQRTEQGDSAMYLCASSLVAYEQYFGPGTRLTVT.

The chain uses TRBV2 and TRBJ2-1; D ambiguous. The CDR3 contains 15 residues. Trimming shortened V by 4 bases and J by 4 bases, and 14 bases separated the two germline ends. The germline gives CDR1 SNHLY, CDR2 FYNNEI. This CDR3 is CASSVEQSQYNEQFF. CDR3 coding DNA: TGTGCCAGCAGTGTTGAACAGAGCCAATACAATGAGCAGTTCTTC. Using reference TRBV2 and TRBJ2-1 for the parts outside the CDR3, the full variable domain is EPEVTQTPSHQVTQMGQEVILRCVPISNHLYFYWYRQILGQKVEFLVSFYNNEISEKSEIFDDQFSVERPDGSNFTLKIRSTKLEDSAMYFCASSVEQSQYNEQFFGPGTRLTVL.

This clone was counted once. The rearrangement uses TRBV28 and TRBJ2-7; TRBD1 matches at 8 bases. Germline CDR1 is MDHEN and CDR2 is SYDVKM. CDR3 length: 14 amino acids. Trimming cost V 7 bases and J 4 bases; bases outside gene matches: 9. The CDR3 bases are TGTGCCAGCAAACCGGGACAGGCGATATACGAGCAGTACTTC. It encodes CASKPGQAIYEQYF.

The chain links TRBV6-4 to TRBJ2-7, with TRBD2 matching over 8 bases. Germline V gene lookup returns CDR1 MRHNA and CDR2 SNTAGT. This CDR3 is built from 13 residues. The trim removed 10 bases at V and 4 bases at J, leaving 9 bases unmatched. In DNA, the CDR3 is TGTGCCACCACTTTCGGGGGGGGGTACGAGCAGTACTTC. It encodes CATTFGGGYEQYF.

This chain uses TRBV28 with TRBJ2-1; TRBD1 aligns across 9 bases. The junction had 20 bases not matched to a gene; V was cut back by 10 bases and J by 7 bases. Germline V lookup: CDR1 MDHEN, CDR2 SYDVKM. The CDR3 is made up of 17 amino acids. Here the CDR3 reads CANSPGQGSRGGNEQFF. In nucleotides, the CDR3 is TGTGCCAACTCACCGGGACAGGGATCGAGGGGGGGAAATGAGCAGTTCTTC. Drawing the rest from reference TRBV28 and TRBJ2-1, the complete variable domain is DVKVTQSSRYLVKRTGEKVFLECVQDMDHENMFWYRQDPGLGLRLIYFSYDVKMKEKGDIPEGYSVSREKKERFSLILESASTNQTSMYLCANSPGQGSRGGNEQFFGPGTRLTVL.

This chain links TRBV6-2 or TRBV6-3 with TRBJ2-1, with TRBD1 identical over 10 bases. This CDR3 has 16 amino acids. The germline V gene has CDR1 MNHEY and CDR2 SVGEGT. J gave up 3 bases and V 4 bases, and 6 bases lay outside the gene matches. This chain's CDR3 is CASSFPGTGVYNEQFF. The DNA of the CDR3 is TGTGCCAGCAGTTTCCCCGGGACAGGGGTCTACAATGAGCAGTTCTTC.

The rearrangement uses TRBV24-1 and TRBJ2-1, with a tentative D call TRBD2 (5 bases). Trimming stripped 10 bases from V and 6 bases from J, with 9 bases between. The CDR3 sequence is 11 residues long. Germline CDR1 reads KGHDR; CDR2 reads SFDVKD. DNA for the CDR3: TGTGCCACAGGGAGAGGCAATGAGCAGTTCTTC. Amino acid sequence: CATGRGNEQFF.

The chain employs TRBV12-5 and TRBJ1-1; 7 bases agree with TRBD1. The CDR3 contains 15 residues. V trimming: 3 bases; J trimming: 0 bases; junction bases outside the gene matches: 4. Germline CDR1 is LGHNT and CDR2 is FRNRAP. The CDR3 reads CASGLGTDMNTEAFF. Written as DNA, the CDR3 is TGTGCTAGTGGTTTAGGGACAGACATGAACACTGAAGCTTTCTTT. The variable domain in full, with the rest retrieved from reference TRBV12-5 and TRBJ1-1, is DARVTQTPRHKVTEMGQEVTMRCQPILGHNTVFWYRQTMMQGLELLAYFRNRAPLDDSGMPKDRFSAEMPDATLATLKIQPSEPRDSAVYFCASGLGTDMNTEAFFGQGTRLTVV.

This clone was seen only once. This sequence joins TRBV7-9 and TRBJ1-1, with D perhaps matching TRBD1 (5 bases). CDR1 is SEHNR and CDR2 is FQNEAQ in the germline V gene (reference sequence). V gave up 4 bases and J gave up 11 bases, with 17 bases separating them. The CDR3 is 13 residues long. The DNA for the CDR3 is TGTGCCAGCAGCTCCCTTCGGGCAGGGATGGCTTTCTTT. Amino acids: CASSSLRAGMAFF. The full variable domain, in which reference TRBV7-9 and TRBJ1-1 provide the parts outside the CDR3, is DTGVSQNPRHKITKRGQNVTFRCDPISEHNRLYWYRQTLGQGPEFLTYFQNEAQLEKSRLLSDRFSAERPKGSFSTLEIQRTEQGDSAMYLCASSSLRAGMAFFGQGTRLTVV.

Comments on this clone: This sample also contains other DNA sequences that code for the same CDR3. The chain uses TRBV18 and TRBJ2-7; 10 nucleotides agree with TRBD2. CDR1 and CDR2 (germline): KGHSH, LQKENI. V lost 2 bases, J lost 6 bases, and 7 bases stayed unmatched. CDR3 size: 15 residues. CDR3 sequence: CASSPGLAGVGEQYF. As DNA, the CDR3 is TGTGCCAGCTCACCAGGCCTAGCGGGAGTTGGCGAGCAGTACTTC.

The V call is TRBV18, the J call TRBJ2-2; 11 positions match TRBD2. The CDR3 is 16 amino acids. CDR1 and CDR2 from the germline V gene are KGHSH and LQKENI. V shed 4 bases, J shed 3 bases, and the junction held 4 bases outside the gene matches. CDR3 region: CASSRRTSGYTGELFF. DNA of the CDR3: TGTGCCAGCTCACGGCGGACTAGCGGGTACACCGGGGAGCTGTTTTTT.

This clone has just a few counts. The chain combines TRBV7-2 with TRBJ2-7, with 7 bases fitting TRBD2. CDR1 and CDR2 (germline): SGHTA, FQGNSA. This CDR3 has 16 amino acids. V dropped 3 bases and J dropped 0; count of bases not matched to a gene: 8. CDR3 residues: CASSFTGAGNSYEQYF. CDR3 nucleotides: TGTGCCAGCAGCTTTACTGGAGCGGGGAACTCCTACGAGCAGTACTTC. Supplemented by reference TRBV7-2 and TRBJ2-7, the full variable domain reads GAGVSQSPSNKVTEKGKDVELRCDPISGHTALYWYRQSLGQGLEFLIYFQGNSAPDKSGLPSDRFSAERTGGSVSTLTIQRTQQEDSAVYLCASSFTGAGNSYEQYFGPGTRLTVT.

J is TRBJ1-5 and V is TRBV12-3 or TRBV12-4; 10 nucleotides match TRBD1. This CDR3 is built from 13 residues. Losses at the gene ends were 4 bases for V and 7 bases for J; bases not matched to a gene: 1. The CDR3 region has the DNA TGTGCCAGCAGTTCGACAGGGGGCCAGCCCCAGCATTTT. It codes for CASSSTGGQPQHF.

The J gene is TRBJ2-2, the V gene TRBV5-4, with D possibly TRBD2 on 7 matching bases. The CDR3 covers 16 residues. Germline-derived CDR1 and CDR2 are SGHNT and YYREEE (reference sequence). Trimming stripped 4 bases from V and 0 bases from J, with 13 bases between. The CDR3 nucleotides are TGTGCCAGCAGCCAGGGAGGGGGGGCGAACACCGGGGAGCTGTTTTTT. Its protein is CASSQGGGANTGELFF.